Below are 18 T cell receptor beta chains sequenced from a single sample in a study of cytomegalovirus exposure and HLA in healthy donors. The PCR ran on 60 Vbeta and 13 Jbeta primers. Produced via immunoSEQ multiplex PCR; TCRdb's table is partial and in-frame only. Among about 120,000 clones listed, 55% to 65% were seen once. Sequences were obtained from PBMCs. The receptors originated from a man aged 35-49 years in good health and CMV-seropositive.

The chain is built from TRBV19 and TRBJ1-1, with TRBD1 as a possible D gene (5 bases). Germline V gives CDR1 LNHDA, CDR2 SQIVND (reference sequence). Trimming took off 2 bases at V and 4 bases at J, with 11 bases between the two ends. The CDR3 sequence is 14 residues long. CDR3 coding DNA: TGTGCCAGTAGTATACAGGGTATGGGCACTGAAGCTTTCTTT. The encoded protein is CASSIQGMGTEAFF.

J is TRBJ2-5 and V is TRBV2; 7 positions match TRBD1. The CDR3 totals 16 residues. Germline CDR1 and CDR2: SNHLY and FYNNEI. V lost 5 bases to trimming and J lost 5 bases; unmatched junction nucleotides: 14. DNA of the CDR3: TGTGCCAGCAGTACTGAGACAGGGTGGAAGTGGGAGACCCAGTACTTC. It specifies CASSTETGWKWETQYF.

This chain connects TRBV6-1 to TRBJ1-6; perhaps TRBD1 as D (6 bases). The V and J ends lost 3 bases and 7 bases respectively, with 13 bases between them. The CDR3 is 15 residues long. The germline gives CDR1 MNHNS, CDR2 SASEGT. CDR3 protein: CASSDRQAINSPLHF. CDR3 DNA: TGTGCCAGCAGTGACCGACAGGCGATAAATTCACCCCTCCACTTT.

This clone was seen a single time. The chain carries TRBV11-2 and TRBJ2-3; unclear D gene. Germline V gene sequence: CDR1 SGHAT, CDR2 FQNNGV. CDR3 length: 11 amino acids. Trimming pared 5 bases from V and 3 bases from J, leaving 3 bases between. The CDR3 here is CASSPTDTQYF. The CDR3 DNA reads TGTGCCAGCAGCCCAACAGATACGCAGTATTTT.

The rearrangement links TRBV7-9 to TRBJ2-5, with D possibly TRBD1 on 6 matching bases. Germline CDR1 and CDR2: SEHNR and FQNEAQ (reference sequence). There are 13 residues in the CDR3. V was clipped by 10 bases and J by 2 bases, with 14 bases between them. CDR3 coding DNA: TGTGCCACCTCACAGGGATCTCAAGAGACCCAGTACTTC. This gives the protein CATSQGSQETQYF.

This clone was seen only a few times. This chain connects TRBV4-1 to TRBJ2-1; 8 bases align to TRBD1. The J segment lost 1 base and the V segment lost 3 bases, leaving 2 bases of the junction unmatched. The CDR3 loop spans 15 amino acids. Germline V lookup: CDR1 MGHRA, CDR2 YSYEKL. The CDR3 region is CASSQQGASYNEQFF. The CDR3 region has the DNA TGCGCCAGCAGCCAGCAGGGGGCTTCCTACAATGAGCAGTTCTTC.

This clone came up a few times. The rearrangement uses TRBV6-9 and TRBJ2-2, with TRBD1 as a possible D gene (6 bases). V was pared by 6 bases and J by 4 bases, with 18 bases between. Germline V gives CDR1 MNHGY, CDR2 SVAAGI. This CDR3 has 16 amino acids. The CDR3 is CASRRENRVRTGELFF. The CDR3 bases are TGTGCCAGCAGACGAGAAAACAGGGTCCGCACCGGGGAGCTGTTTTTT.

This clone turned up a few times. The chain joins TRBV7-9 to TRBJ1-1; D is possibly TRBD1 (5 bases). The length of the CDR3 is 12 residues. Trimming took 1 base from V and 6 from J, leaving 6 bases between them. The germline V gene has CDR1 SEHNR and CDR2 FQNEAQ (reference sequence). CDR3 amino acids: CASSLGGSEAFF. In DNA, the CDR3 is TGTGCCAGCAGCTTAGGGGGCTCTGAAGCTTTCTTT.

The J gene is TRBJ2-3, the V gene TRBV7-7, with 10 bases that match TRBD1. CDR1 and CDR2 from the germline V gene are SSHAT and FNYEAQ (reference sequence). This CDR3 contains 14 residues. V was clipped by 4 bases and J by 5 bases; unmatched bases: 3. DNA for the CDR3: TGTGCCAGCAGCTCTCGGGACAGGGGAGATACGCAGTATTTT. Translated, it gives CASSSRDRGDTQYF.

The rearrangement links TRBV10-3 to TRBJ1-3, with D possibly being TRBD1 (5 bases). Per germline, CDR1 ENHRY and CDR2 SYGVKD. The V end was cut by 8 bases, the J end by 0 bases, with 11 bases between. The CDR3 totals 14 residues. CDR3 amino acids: CAIGGGNSGNTIYF. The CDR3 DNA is TGTGCCATCGGGGGGGGAAACTCTGGAAACACCATATATTTT.

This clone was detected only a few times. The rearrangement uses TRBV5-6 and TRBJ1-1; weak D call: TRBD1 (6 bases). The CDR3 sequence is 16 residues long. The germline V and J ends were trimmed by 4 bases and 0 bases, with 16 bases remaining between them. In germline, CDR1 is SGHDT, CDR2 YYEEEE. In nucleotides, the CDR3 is TGTGCCAGCAGCCCGGTAGGGGGGGTTGTGAACACTGAAGCTTTCTTT. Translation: CASSPVGGVVNTEAFF.

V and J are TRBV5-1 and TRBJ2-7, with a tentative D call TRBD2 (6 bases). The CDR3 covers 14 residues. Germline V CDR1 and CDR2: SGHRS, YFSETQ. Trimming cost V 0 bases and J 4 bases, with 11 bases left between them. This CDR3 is CASSLVLAGYEQYF. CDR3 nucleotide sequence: TGCGCCAGCAGCTTGGTCCTGGCGGGGTACGAGCAGTACTTC.

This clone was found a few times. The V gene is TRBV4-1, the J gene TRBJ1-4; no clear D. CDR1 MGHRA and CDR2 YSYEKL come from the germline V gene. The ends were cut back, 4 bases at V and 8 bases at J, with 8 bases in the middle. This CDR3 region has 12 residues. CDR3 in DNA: TGCGCCAGCAGCCTCGCCGGGGAAAAACTGTTTTTT. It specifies CASSLAGEKLFF.

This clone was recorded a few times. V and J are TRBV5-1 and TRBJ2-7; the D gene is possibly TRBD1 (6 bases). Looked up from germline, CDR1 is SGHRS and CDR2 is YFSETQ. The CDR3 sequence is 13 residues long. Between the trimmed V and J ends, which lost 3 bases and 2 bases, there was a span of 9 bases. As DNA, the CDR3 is TGCGCCAGCAGCTCCGAGGGGGCCTACGAGCAGTACTTC. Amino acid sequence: CASSSEGAYEQYF.

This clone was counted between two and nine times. CDR3 sequence reads: CASRRLAGEDEQFF. In DNA form, the CDR3 reads TGTGCCAGCAGGAGACTAGCGGGAGAGGATGAGCAGTTCTTC. The chain has TRBV6-5 and TRBJ2-1, with 12 bases fitting TRBD2. The CDR3 consists of 14 residues. J gave up 8 bases and V 6 bases, and 5 bases lay outside the gene matches. The V gene's germline CDR1 is MNHEY and CDR2 SVGAGI.

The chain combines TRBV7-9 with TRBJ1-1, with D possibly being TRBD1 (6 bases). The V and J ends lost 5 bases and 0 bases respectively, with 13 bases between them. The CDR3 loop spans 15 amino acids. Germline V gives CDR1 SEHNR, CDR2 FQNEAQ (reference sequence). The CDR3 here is CASSPKDRLNTEAFF. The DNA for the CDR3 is TGTGCCAGCAGCCCCAAAGACAGGCTGAACACTGAAGCTTTCTTT.

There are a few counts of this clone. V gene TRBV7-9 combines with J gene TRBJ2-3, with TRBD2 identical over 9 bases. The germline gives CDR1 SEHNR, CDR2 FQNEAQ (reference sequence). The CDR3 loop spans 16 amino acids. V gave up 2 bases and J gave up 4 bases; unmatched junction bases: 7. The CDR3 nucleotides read TGTGCCAGCAGCTTACACCCTAGCGGGGTCTCAGATACGCAGTATTTT. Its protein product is CASSLHPSGVSDTQYF.

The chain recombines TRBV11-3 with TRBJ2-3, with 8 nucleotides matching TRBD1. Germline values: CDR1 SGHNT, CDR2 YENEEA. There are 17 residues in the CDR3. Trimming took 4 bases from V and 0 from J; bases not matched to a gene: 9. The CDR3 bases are TGTGCCAGCAGCTCGCAACACAGGGGGTCGAGCACAGATACGCAGTATTTT. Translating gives CASSSQHRGSSTDTQYF.